What follows are 15 T cell receptor beta chains derived from one specimen sequenced in a study of cytomegalovirus exposure and HLA in healthy donors (dated by TCRdb to 2016 to 2017). Library method: the immunoSEQ multiplex PCR assay. For the multiplex PCR, a mixture combining 60 forward primers for TCR Vbeta segments and 13 reverse primers for TCR Jbeta segments was used. TCRdb provides this immuneACCESS table in a form limited to in-frame rearrangements. Some clones are lacking; in checked studies, under half of them reflect an unresolved V gene, and why the rest are absent is not known. For this sample the table gives 110,000 to 150,000 clones, of which 77% were detected only once. 3.5% to 5% of the sample is held by the ten biggest clonotypes. Source material: PBMCs. These receptors were taken from a male donor in good health and CMV-seronegative.

The CDR3 reads CASSLLGTENTEAFF. Here the CDR3 DNA reads TGTGCCAGCAGTTTATTGGGGACAGAGAACACTGAAGCTTTCTTT. The V call is TRBV27, the J call TRBJ1-1; TRBD1 matches at 7 bases. This CDR3 has 15 residues. Germline assignment: CDR1 MNHEY and CDR2 SMNVEV (reference sequence). The V and J ends lost 1 base and 1 base, in that order; junction bases with no gene match: 3.

CDR3 amino acids: CAWSVHGGTEAFF. CDR3 nucleotide sequence: TGTGCCTGGAGTGTACACGGGGGCACTGAAGCTTTCTTT. The chain recombines TRBV30 with TRBJ1-1; TRBD1 might be the D (5 bases). CDR1 is GTSNPN, CDR2 SVGIG, per germline (reference sequence). The CDR3 sequence is 13 residues long. Trimming cost V 0 bases and J 4 bases, with 9 bases left between them. The variable domain in full, completed from reference TRBV30 and TRBJ1-1, reads SQTIHQWPATLVQPVGSPLSLECTVEGTSNPNLYWYRQAAGRGLQLLFYSVGIGQISSEVPQNLSASRPQDRQFILSSKKLLLSDSGFYLCAWSVHGGTEAFFGQGTRLTVV.

As for this clone: Germline is not matched at one junction end, which may reflect a read error. This chain links TRBV7-9 with TRBJ1-1; possibly TRBD1 for D (5 bases). CDR1 and CDR2 from the germline V gene are SEHNR and FQNEAQ (reference sequence). CDR3 length: 16 amino acids. The CDR3 DNA is TGTTCCAGCAGCCCAATGGGGAGGGCAGGGATCGCTGAAGCTTTCTTT. Translated: CSSSPMGRAGIAEAFF. Looking up the rest from reference TRBV7-9 and TRBJ1-1 gives the full variable domain: DTGVSQNPRHKITKRGQNVTFRCDPISEHNRLYWYRQTLGQGPEFLTYFQNEAQLEKSRLLSDRFSAERPKGSFSTLEIQRTEQGDSAMYLCSSSPMGRAGIAEAFFGQGTRLTVV.

Turning to this clone: The sample carries other DNA sequences with the same CDR3. The chain combines TRBV7-9 with TRBJ1-2; TRBD1 aligns across 8 bases. V lost 2 bases to trimming and J lost 8 bases; unmatched junction nucleotides: 7. The germline CDR1 and CDR2 sequences are SEHNR and FQNEAQ (reference sequence). CDR3 size: 14 residues. Here the CDR3 DNA reads TGTGCCAGCAGCTTACCCGACAGGGGAGGGGGCTACACCTTC. Its protein is CASSLPDRGGGYTF.

The gene calls are TRBV4-1 and TRBJ2-3; 9 bases agree with TRBD2. CDR1 MGHRA and CDR2 YSYEKL come from the germline V gene. The CDR3 runs to 18 residues. Losses at the gene ends were 4 bases for V and 0 bases for J; bases not matched to a gene: 11. This CDR3 reads CASSLPRVAGASTDTQYF. As DNA, the CDR3 is TGCGCCAGCAGCCTCCCCCGGGTAGCGGGGGCTAGCACAGATACGCAGTATTTT.

This rearrangement joins TRBV18 to TRBJ1-4, with D perhaps TRBD1 (6 bases). The V gene's germline CDR1 is KGHSH and CDR2 LQKENI. V was pared by 1 base and J by 2 bases, with 17 bases between. The CDR3 is 18 residues long. In DNA, the CDR3 is TGTGCCAGCTCACCACGACAGGAATCCTCACTCACTAATGAAAAACTGTTTTTT. Protein sequence: CASSPRQESSLTNEKLFF.

This clone appeared a single time. This chain connects TRBV19 to TRBJ1-1; 7 bases line up with TRBD1. The CDR3 covers 13 residues. V was pared by 9 bases and J by 1 base, with 5 bases of the junction left unmatched. Germline CDR1 LNHDA, CDR2 SQIVND (reference sequence). The CDR3, as DNA: TGTGCCAGCACCGACAGGGCGAACACTGAAGCTTTCTTT. This codes for CASTDRANTEAFF. Drawing the rest from reference TRBV19 and TRBJ1-1, the complete variable domain is DGGITQSPKYLFRKEGQNVTLSCEQNLNHDAMYWYRQDPGQGLRLIYYSQIVNDFQKGDIAEGYSVSREKKESFPLTVTSAQKNPTAFYLCASTDRANTEAFFGQGTRLTVV.

V gene TRBV6-5 combines with J gene TRBJ2-7; weak D call: TRBD2 (5 bases). The germline gives CDR1 MNHEY, CDR2 SVGAGI. V lost 8 bases, J lost 3 bases, and 17 bases lay in between. This CDR3 comprises 14 residues. This chain's CDR3 is CASPLGSPRYEQYF. CDR3 bases: TGTGCCAGCCCTTTAGGGAGTCCACGCTACGAGCAGTACTTC.

The genes are TRBV5-6 and TRBJ2-2; D might be TRBD2 (5 bases). Between the trimmed V and J ends, which lost 1 base and 2 bases, there was a span of 9 bases. CDR1 and CDR2 (germline): SGHDT, YYEEEE. The CDR3 has 15 amino acids. The CDR3 protein is CASSLTEGNTGELFF. CDR3 DNA: TGTGCCAGCAGCTTGACAGAGGGAAACACCGGGGAGCTGTTTTTT.

V and J are TRBV29-1 and TRBJ2-3; D gene uncertain. This CDR3 region has 13 residues. V lost 8 bases and J lost 4, with 16 bases in between. Germline V gives CDR1 SQVTM, CDR2 ANQGSEA. This CDR3 reads CSSSASSPDTQYF. The CDR3 DNA reads as TGCAGCTCTTCCGCGAGTAGCCCAGATACGCAGTATTTT.

The chain carries TRBV6-5 and TRBJ2-7, with a possible D match to TRBD1 (5 bases). V shed 0 bases and J shed 3 bases, with 15 bases lying between them. The CDR3 has 16 amino acids. Germline-derived CDR1 and CDR2 are MNHEY and SVGAGI. CDR3 sequence (DNA): TGTGCCAGCAGTTACTCCTACAGGTCTTATCACTACGAGCAGTACTTC. Residues: CASSYSYRSYHYEQYF.

The chain uses TRBV6-1 and TRBJ1-5; D perhaps matches TRBD1 (6 bases). Looked up from germline, CDR1 is MNHNS and CDR2 is SASEGT. The germline V and J ends were trimmed by 6 bases and 0 bases, with 12 bases remaining between them. The CDR3 sequence is 15 residues long. CDR3 loop: CASSRTVSSNQPQHF. The CDR3 bases are TGTGCCAGCAGCCGGACAGTTTCTAGCAATCAGCCCCAGCATTTT.

J is TRBJ2-5 and V is TRBV7-2; D gene unclear. This CDR3 comprises 11 residues. Per germline, CDR1 SGHTA and CDR2 FQGNSA. The V gene lost 5 bases and the J gene lost 3 bases, with 4 bases spanning the gap. The CDR3 DNA reads as TGTGCCAGCAGCCAAAAAGAGACCCAGTACTTC. This encodes CASSQKETQYF.

This clone was seen just once. Compared with germline, one end of the junction differs, possibly owing to a read error. This CDR3 is also generated by other DNA sequences in the sample. V gene TRBV7-2 combines with J gene TRBJ2-7, with 8 bases that match TRBD2. The CDR3 covers 13 residues. Germline V gene data show CDR1 as SGHTA and CDR2 as FQGNSA. The CDR3 DNA sequence: TGTGCCAGCAGCTTGGGACTAGAAAACGAGCAATACTTC. Protein: CASSLGLENEQYF.

The V gene is TRBV19, the J gene TRBJ1-2; 7 nucleotides match TRBD1. CDR3 length: 15 amino acids. In germline, CDR1 is LNHDA, CDR2 SQIVND (reference sequence). With 7 bases clipped from V and 4 bases from J, the junction kept 12 bases outside the gene matches. The CDR3: CASTGKQGRFYGYTF. The CDR3 nucleotides read TGTGCCAGTACCGGAAAACAGGGGCGATTCTATGGCTACACCTTC.